This T cell receptor (beta chain) was sequenced during a study of control samples from healthy donors and cancer patients. The germline gives CDR1 SGHDN, CDR2 FVKESK. V was pared by 1 base and J by 5 bases, with 12 bases between. The CDR3 totals 15 residues. Some clones are missing from TCRdb's copy, which holds only in-frame ones; the method was immunoSEQ multiplex PCR. The sample lists about 45,000 clones, 91% occurring once. The J gene is TRBJ2-1, the V gene TRBV14; no definite D call. The sequenced material came from PBMCs. The clonotype comes from a woman aged 40 to 50 with head and neck cancer. CDR3 sequence reads: CASSQVSVANNEQFF. The CDR3 DNA is TGTGCCAGCAGCCAAGTCTCGGTCGCGAACAATGAGCAGTTCTTC.